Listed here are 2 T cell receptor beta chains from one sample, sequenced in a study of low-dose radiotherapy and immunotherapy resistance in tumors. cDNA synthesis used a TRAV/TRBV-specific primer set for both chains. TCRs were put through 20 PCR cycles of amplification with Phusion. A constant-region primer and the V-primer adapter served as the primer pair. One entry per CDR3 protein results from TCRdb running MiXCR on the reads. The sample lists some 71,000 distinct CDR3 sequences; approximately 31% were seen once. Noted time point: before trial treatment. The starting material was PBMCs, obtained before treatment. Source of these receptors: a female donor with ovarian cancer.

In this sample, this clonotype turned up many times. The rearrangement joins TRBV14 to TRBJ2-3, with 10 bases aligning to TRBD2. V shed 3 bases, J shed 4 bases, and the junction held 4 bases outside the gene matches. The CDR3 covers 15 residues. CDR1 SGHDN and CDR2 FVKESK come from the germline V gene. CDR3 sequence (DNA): TGTGCCAGCAGCCAGCTAGCGGGAGTGTCAGATACGCAGTATTTT. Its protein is CASSQLAGVSDTQYF.

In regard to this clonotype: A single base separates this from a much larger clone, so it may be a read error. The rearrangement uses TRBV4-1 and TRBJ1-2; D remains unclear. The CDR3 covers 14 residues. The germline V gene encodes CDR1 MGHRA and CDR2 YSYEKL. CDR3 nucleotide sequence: TGCTCCAGCAGCCAAGGTTTCGAGAGCTATGGCTACACCTTC. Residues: CSSSQGFESYGYTF.